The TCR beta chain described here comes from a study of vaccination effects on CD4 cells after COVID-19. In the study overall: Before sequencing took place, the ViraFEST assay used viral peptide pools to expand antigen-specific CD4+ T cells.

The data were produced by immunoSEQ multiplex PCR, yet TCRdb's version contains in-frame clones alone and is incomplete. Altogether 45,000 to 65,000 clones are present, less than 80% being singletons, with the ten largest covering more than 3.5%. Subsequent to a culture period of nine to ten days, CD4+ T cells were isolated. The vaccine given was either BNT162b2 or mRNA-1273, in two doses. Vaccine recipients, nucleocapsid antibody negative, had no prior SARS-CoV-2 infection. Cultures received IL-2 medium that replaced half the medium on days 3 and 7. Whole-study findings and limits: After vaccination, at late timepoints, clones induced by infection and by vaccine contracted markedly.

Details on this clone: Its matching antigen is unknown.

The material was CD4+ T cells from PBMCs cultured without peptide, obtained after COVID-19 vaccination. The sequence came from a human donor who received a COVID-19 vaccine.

The CDR3: CASSYSTANYGYTF. CDR3 DNA sequence: TGTGCCAGCAGTTACTCGACGGCTAACTATGGCTACACCTTC. J is TRBJ1-2 and V is TRBV6-5; D ambiguous. CDR1 and CDR2 from the germline V gene are MNHEY and SVGAGI. The V end lost 0 bases, the J end lost 0 bases, and 5 bases lay between the germline ends. The CDR3 sequence is 14 residues long.